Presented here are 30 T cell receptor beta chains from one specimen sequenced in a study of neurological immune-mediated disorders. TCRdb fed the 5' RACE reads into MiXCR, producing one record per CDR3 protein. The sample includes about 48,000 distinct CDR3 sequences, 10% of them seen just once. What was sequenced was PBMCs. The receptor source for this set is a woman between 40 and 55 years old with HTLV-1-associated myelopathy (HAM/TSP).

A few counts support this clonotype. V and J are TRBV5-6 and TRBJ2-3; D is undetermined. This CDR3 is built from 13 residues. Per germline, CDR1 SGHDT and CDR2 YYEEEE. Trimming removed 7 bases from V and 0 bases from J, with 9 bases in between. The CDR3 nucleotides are TGTGCCAGCGCACAGTCTAGCACAGATACGCAGTATTTT. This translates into CASAQSSTDTQYF. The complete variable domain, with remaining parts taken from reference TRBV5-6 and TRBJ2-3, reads DAGVTQSPTHLIKTRGQQVTLRCSPKSGHDTVSWYQQALGQGPQFIFQYYEEEERQRGNFPDRFSGHQFPNYSSELNVNALLLGDSALYLCASAQSSTDTQYFGPGTRLTVL.

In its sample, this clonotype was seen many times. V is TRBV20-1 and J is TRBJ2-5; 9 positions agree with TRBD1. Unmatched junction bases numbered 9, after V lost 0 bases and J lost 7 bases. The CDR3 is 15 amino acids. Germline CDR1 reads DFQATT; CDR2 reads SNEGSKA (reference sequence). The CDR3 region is CSAREGGQGLGTQYF. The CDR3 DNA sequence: TGCAGTGCTAGAGAGGGGGGACAGGGACTGGGGACCCAGTACTTC.

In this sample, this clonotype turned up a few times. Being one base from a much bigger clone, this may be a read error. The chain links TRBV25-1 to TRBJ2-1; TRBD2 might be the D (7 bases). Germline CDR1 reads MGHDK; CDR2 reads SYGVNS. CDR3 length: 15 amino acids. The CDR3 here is CVSSEFTGGHNEQFF. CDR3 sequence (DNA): TGTGTCAGCAGTGAATTTACGGGGGGCCACAATGAGCAGTTCTTC.

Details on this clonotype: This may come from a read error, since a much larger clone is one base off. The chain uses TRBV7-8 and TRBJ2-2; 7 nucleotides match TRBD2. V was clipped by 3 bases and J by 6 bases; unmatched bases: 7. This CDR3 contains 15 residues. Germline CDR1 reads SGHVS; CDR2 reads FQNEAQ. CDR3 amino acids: CASSFQRGLAGELFF. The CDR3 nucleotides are TGTGCCAGCAGCTTCCAGCGGGGTTTAGCCGGGGAGCTGTTTTTT.

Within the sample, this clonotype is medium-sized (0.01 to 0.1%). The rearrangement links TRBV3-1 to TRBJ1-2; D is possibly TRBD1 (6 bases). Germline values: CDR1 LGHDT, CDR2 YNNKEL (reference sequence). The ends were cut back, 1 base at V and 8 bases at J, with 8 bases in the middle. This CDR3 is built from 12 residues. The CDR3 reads CASSQVRGGYTF. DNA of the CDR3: TGTGCCAGCAGCCAAGTGAGGGGGGGCTACACCTTC. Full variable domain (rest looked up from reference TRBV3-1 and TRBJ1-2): DTAVSQTPKYLVTQMGNDKSIKCEQNLGHDTMYWYKQDSKKFLKIMFSYNNKELIINETVPNRFSPKSPDKAHLNLHINSLELGDSAVYFCASSQVRGGYTFGSGTRLTVV.

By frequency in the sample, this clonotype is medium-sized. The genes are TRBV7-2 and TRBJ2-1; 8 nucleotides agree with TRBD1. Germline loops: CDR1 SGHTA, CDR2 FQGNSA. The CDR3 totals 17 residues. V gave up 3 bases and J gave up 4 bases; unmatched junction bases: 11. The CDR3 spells CASSFRTGLSDYNEQFF. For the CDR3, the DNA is TGTGCCAGCAGCTTCCGGACAGGGCTGTCGGATTACAATGAGCAGTTCTTC.

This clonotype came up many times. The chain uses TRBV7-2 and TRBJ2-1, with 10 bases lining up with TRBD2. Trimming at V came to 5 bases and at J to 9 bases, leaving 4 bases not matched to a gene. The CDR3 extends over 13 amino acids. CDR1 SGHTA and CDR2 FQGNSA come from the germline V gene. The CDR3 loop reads CASSKSGGGEQFF. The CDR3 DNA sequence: TGTGCCAGCAGCAAAAGCGGGGGGGGTGAGCAGTTCTTC.

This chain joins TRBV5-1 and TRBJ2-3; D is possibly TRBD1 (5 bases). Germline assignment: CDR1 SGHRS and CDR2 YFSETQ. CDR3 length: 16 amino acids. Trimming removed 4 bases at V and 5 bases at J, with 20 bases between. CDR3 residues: CASSTGHGAIIDTQYF. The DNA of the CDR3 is TGCGCCAGCAGCACCGGACATGGGGCAATCATAGATACGCAGTATTTT.

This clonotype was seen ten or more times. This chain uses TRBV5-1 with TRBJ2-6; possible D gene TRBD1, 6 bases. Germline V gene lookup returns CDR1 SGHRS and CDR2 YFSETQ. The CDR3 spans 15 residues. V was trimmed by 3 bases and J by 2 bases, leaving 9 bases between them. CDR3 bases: TGCGCCAGCAGCTGGACAGCCCCTGGGGCCAACGTCCTGACTTTC. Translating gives CASSWTAPGANVLTF.

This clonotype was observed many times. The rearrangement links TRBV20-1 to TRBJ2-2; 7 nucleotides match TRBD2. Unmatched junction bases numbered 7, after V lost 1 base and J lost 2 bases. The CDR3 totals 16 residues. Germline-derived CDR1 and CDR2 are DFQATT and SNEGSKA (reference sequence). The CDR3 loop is CSARAMGGGNTGELFF. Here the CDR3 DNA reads TGCAGTGCTAGAGCGATGGGGGGGGGAAACACCGGGGAGCTGTTTTTT.

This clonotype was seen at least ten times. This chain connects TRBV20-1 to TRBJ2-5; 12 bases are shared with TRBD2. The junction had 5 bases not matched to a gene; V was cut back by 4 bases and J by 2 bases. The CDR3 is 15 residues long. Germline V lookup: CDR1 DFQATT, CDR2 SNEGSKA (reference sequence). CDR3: CSATKLAGGQETQYF. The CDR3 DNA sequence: TGCAGTGCTACTAAACTAGCGGGGGGACAAGAGACCCAGTACTTC.

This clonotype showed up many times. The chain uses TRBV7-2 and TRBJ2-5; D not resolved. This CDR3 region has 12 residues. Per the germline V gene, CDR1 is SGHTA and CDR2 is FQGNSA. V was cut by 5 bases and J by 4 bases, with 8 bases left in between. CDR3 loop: CASSRVGETQYF. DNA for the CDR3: TGTGCCAGCAGCCGTGTGGGAGAGACCCAGTACTTC. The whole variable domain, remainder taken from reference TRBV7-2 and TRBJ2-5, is GAGVSQSPSNKVTEKGKDVELRCDPISGHTALYWYRQSLGQGLEFLIYFQGNSAPDKSGLPSDRFSAERTGGSVSTLTIQRTQQEDSAVYLCASSRVGETQYFGPGTRLLVL.

The CDR3, as DNA: TGTGCCAGCAGGGCAGGGTCGAACACCGGGGAGCTGTTTTTT. As protein: CASRAGSNTGELFF. V usage is TRBV6-5 and J usage is TRBJ2-2; D is possibly TRBD1 (5 bases). CDR3 length: 14 residues. The V gene lost 6 bases and the J gene lost 0 bases, with 8 bases spanning the gap. Germline-derived CDR1 and CDR2 are MNHEY and SVGAGI.

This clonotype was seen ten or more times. For the CDR3, the DNA is TGTGCCAGCAGCTTAGGCCGGGGACAAGACATTCAGTACTTC. It specifies CASSLGRGQDIQYF. V is TRBV7-9 and J is TRBJ2-4, with a weak D call TRBD1 (6 bases). The CDR3 runs 14 residues. Trimming cost V 1 base and J 8 bases, with 12 bases left between them. CDR1 and CDR2 from the germline V gene are SEHNR and FQNEAQ (reference sequence).

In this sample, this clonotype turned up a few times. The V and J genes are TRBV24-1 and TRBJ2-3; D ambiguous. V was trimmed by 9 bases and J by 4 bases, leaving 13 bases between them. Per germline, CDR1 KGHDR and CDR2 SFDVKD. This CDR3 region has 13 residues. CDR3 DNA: TGTGCCACCGCCTACCAGACTTCAGATACGCAGTATTTT. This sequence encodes CATAYQTSDTQYF.

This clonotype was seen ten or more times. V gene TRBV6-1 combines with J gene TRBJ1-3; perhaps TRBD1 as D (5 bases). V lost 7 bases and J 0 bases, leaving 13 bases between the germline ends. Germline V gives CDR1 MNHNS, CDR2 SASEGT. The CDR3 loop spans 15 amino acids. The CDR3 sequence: CASTRLQASGNTIYF. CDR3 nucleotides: TGTGCCAGCACTAGGCTACAGGCCTCTGGAAACACCATATATTTT.

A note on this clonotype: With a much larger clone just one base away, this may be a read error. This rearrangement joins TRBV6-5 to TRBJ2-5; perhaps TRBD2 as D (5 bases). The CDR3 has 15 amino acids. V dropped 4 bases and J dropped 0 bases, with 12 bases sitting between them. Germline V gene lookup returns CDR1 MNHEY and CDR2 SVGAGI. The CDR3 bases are TGTGCCAGCAGTTTGACCGTGACTAACCAAGAGACCCAGTACTTC. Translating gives CASSLTVTNQETQYF.

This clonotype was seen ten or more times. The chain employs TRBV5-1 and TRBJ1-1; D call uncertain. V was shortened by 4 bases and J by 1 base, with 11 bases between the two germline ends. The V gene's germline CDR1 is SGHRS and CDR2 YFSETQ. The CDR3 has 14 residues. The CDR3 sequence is CASSRRRENTEAFF. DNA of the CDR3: TGCGCCAGCAGCCGACGCCGGGAGAACACTGAAGCTTTCTTT.

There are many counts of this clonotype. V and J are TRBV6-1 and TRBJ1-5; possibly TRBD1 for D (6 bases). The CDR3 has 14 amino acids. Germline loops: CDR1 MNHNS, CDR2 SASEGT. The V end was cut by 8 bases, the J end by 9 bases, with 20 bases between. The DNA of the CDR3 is TGTGCCAGCGCCGAAGAGGGGGGCCCCATGCCCCAGCATTTT. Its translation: CASAEEGGPMPQHF.

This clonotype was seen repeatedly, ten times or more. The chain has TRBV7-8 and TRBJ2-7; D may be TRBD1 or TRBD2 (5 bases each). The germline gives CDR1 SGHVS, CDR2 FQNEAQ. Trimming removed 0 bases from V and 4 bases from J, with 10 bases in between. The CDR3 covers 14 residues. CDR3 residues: CASSLAGVEYEQYF. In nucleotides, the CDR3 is TGTGCCAGCAGCTTAGCGGGGGTGGAATACGAGCAGTACTTC.

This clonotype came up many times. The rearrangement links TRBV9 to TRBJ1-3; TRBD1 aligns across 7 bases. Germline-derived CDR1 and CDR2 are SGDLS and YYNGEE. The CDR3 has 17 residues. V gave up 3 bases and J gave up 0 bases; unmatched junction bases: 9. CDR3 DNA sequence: TGTGCCAGCAGCGAACAGGGACAGCCGAGCTCTGGAAACACCATATATTTT. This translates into CASSEQGQPSSGNTIYF.

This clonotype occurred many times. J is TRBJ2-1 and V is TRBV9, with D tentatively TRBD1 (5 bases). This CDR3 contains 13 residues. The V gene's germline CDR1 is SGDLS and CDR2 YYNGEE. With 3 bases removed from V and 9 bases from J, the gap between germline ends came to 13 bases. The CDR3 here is CASSGFEGAEQFF. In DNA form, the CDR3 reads TGTGCCAGCAGCGGATTTGAAGGGGCTGAGCAGTTCTTC.

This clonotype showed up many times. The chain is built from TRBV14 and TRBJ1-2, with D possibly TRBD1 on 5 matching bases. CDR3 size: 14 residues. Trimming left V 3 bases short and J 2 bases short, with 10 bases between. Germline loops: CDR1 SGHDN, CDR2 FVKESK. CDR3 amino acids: CASSQWTYNYGYTF. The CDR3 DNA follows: TGTGCCAGCAGCCAGTGGACATACAACTATGGCTACACCTTC.

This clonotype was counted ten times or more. The CDR3 is CASSLGQGLGDTQYF. The CDR3, as DNA: TGCGCCAGCAGCCTGGGACAGGGGTTGGGAGATACGCAGTATTTT. The rearrangement joins TRBV5-1 to TRBJ2-3; 10 bases fit TRBD1. Trimming at V came to 4 bases and at J to 5 bases, leaving 7 bases not matched to a gene. The CDR3 contains 15 residues. Germline V gene lookup returns CDR1 SGHRS and CDR2 YFSETQ.

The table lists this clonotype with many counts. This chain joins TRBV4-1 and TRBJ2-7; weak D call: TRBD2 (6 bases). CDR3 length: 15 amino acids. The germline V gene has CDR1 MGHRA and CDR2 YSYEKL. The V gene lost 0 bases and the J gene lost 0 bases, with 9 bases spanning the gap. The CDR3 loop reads CASSQDPGGSYEQYF. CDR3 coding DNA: TGCGCCAGCAGCCAAGATCCCGGGGGCTCCTACGAGCAGTACTTC.

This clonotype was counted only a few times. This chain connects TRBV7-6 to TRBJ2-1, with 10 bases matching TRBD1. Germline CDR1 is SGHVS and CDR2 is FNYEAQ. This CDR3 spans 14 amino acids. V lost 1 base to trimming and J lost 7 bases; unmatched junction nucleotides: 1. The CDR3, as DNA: TGTGCCAGCAGCTTAGAGGGACAGGGGAATGAGCAGTTCTTC. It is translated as CASSLEGQGNEQFF.

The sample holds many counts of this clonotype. The CDR3 DNA reads as TGTGCCACCAGTGATTTGGCGTCAGATACGCAGTATTTT. Protein sequence: CATSDLASDTQYF. The chain links TRBV24-1 to TRBJ2-3; D ambiguous. The germline V gene has CDR1 KGHDR and CDR2 SFDVKD. The CDR3 covers 13 residues. V was clipped by 0 bases and J by 4 bases, with 4 bases between them.

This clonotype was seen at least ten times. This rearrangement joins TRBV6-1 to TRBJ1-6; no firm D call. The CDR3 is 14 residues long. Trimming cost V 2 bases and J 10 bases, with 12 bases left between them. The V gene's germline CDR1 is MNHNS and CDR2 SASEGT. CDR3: CASSERHGISPLHF. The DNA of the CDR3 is TGTGCCAGCAGTGAACGACACGGGATCTCACCCCTCCACTTT.

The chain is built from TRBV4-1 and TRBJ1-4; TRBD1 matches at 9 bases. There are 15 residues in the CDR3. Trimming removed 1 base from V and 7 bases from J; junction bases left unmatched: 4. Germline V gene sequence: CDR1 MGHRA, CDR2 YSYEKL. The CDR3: CASSQVGTGFEKLFF. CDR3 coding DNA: TGCGCCAGCAGCCAAGTCGGGACAGGGTTTGAAAAACTGTTTTTT.

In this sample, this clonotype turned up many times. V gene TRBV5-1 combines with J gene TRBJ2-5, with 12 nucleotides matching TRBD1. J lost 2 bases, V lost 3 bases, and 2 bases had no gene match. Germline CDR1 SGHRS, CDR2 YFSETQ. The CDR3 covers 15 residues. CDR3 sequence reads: CASSWGQGAQETQYF. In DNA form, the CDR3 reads TGCGCCAGCAGCTGGGGACAGGGGGCGCAAGAGACCCAGTACTTC.